Presented here are 20 T cell receptor beta chains from one specimen sequenced in a study of patients and donors after allogeneic stem cell transplantation. In TCRdb, the RT-PCR reads were re-called with MiXCR into one record per CDR3 protein. The repertoire holds about 960,000 distinct CDR3 sequences, with more than 15% as singletons. The source material was blood, either unsorted or a sorted T cell fraction (not recorded which). The receptors were sampled from a human donor who was either an allogeneic HSCT recipient or a stem cell or donor lymphocyte infusion donor (not recorded which). It is not recorded whose cells these are; they may come from a transplant donor.

This clonotype was found a few times. The rearrangement uses TRBV6-2 or TRBV6-3 and TRBJ2-1; D unclear. Germline V lookup: CDR1 MNHEY, CDR2 SVGEGT. Trimming removed 5 bases at V and 13 bases at J, with 15 bases between. The CDR3 is 12 amino acids. CDR3 coding DNA: TGTGCCAGCAGTCAGAACCGAATAGGACAGTTCTTC. Its protein is CASSQNRIGQFF.

The chain has TRBV27 and TRBJ1-2; 7 bases agree with TRBD1. This CDR3 spans 15 amino acids. Unmatched junction bases numbered 11, after V lost 3 bases and J lost 7 bases. Germline lookup yields CDR1 MNHEY and CDR2 SMNVEV (reference sequence). The CDR3 DNA is TGTGCCAGCAGTTTTTATCCAGGGGGAGAAAGTGGCTACACCTTC. Protein: CASSFYPGGESGYTF.

This rearrangement joins TRBV6-1 to TRBJ2-1, with unresolved D. CDR3 size: 15 residues. V shed 6 bases and J shed 0 bases, with 12 bases lying between them. Looked up from germline, CDR1 is MNHNS and CDR2 is SASEGT. CDR3 nucleotide sequence: TGTGCCAGCAGATTGGTCCCGAGCTCCTACAATGAGCAGTTCTTC. Translating gives CASRLVPSSYNEQFF.

This clonotype was seen only a few times. The chain couples TRBV12-3 or TRBV12-4 to TRBJ1-5; D gene ambiguous. The CDR3 totals 14 residues. Trimming removed 3 bases at V and 3 bases at J, with 9 bases between. The CDR3 nucleotides read TGTGCCAGCAGTTTTTCGCGGGACAATCAGCCCCAGCATTTT. It yields the protein CASSFSRDNQPQHF.

The V and J genes are TRBV7-6 and TRBJ1-1, with D unclear. V was trimmed by 2 bases and J by 0 bases, leaving 13 bases between them. Per the germline V gene, CDR1 is SGHVS and CDR2 is FNYEAQ. The CDR3 extends over 16 amino acids. In DNA, the CDR3 is TGTGCCAGCAGCTTAAACGGCGGGGAGATGAACACTGAAGCTTTCTTT. It yields the protein CASSLNGGEMNTEAFF. The full variable domain, its missing parts supplied by reference TRBV7-6 and TRBJ1-1, is GAGVSQSPRYKVTKRGQDVALRCDPISGHVSLYWYRQALGQGPEFLTYFNYEAQQDKSGLPNDRFSAERPEGSISTLTIQRTEQRDSAMYRCASSLNGGEMNTEAFFGQGTRLTVV.

This clonotype was seen only a few times. This chain uses TRBV16 with TRBJ1-2; TRBD1 is a possible D gene (5 bases). CDR3 size: 13 residues. V lost 4 bases and J lost 6, with 12 bases in between. Germline CDR1 reads KGHSY; CDR2 reads FQNENV. The CDR3 region has the DNA TGTGCCAGCAGCCTTTCCAGCAGGGATGGCTACACCTTC. Amino acids: CASSLSSRDGYTF.

This CDR3 reads CASRVQGENTGELFF. DNA for the CDR3: TGTGCCAGCAGGGTACAGGGGGAGAACACCGGGGAGCTGTTTTTT. V usage is TRBV2 and J usage is TRBJ2-2; 8 nucleotides line up with TRBD1. The junction had 4 bases not matched to a gene; V was cut back by 6 bases and J by 1 base. Looked up from germline, CDR1 is SNHLY and CDR2 is FYNNEI. CDR3 size: 15 residues.

The chain couples TRBV4-2 to TRBJ2-5, with D possibly matching TRBD2 (6 bases). CDR1 LGHNA and CDR2 YNFKEQ come from the germline V gene. This CDR3 is 15 amino acids long. Deletions cut 0 bases from V and 2 bases from J, with 10 bases between. The CDR3 sequence is CASSQEGGTQETQYF. CDR3 nucleotide sequence: TGTGCCAGCAGCCAAGAGGGTGGGACTCAAGAGACCCAGTACTTC.

This clonotype has ten or more counts. J is TRBJ2-2 and V is TRBV12-3 or TRBV12-4; perhaps TRBD1 as D (6 bases). V lost 6 bases to trimming and J lost 4 bases, with 12 bases between them. The CDR3 length is 14 residues. The CDR3 here is CASSTDRSTGELFF. Here the CDR3 DNA reads TGTGCCAGCAGCACCGACAGGAGCACCGGGGAGCTGTTTTTT.

This clonotype turned up a few times. CDR3 in DNA: TGTGCCAGCACCGGATCCTCTGGACTAAATCAGCCCCAGCATTTT. Translation: CASTGSSGLNQPQHF. This chain links TRBV11-2 with TRBJ1-5; no clear D. CDR1 and CDR2 (germline): SGHAT, FQNNGV. V lost 7 bases to trimming and J lost 4 bases, with 17 bases between them. The CDR3 totals 15 residues.

The V call is TRBV4-2, the J call TRBJ2-1; no firm D call. V was clipped by 0 bases and J by 6 bases, with 9 bases between them. CDR3 length equals 14 residues. Germline loops: CDR1 LGHNA, CDR2 YNFKEQ. The CDR3 is CASSQEGLLNEQFF. The CDR3 nucleotides read TGTGCCAGCAGCCAAGAGGGCCTACTCAATGAGCAGTTCTTC.

The chain uses TRBV29-1 and TRBJ2-5, with 8 bases fitting TRBD1. The germline V gene encodes CDR1 SQVTM and CDR2 ANQGSEA. This CDR3 has 16 amino acids. The V and J ends lost 5 bases and 0 bases, in that order; junction bases with no gene match: 11. This chain's CDR3 is CSVKRTGTGDQETQYF. For the CDR3, the DNA is TGCAGCGTTAAAAGGACCGGGACAGGTGACCAAGAGACCCAGTACTTC.

The genes are TRBV6-1 and TRBJ2-7, with TRBD1 identical over 8 bases. The germline CDR1 and CDR2 sequences are MNHNS and SASEGT. The CDR3 runs 15 residues. Germline trimming cut 6 bases from V and 1 base from J; bases unmatched to any gene: 8. CDR3 sequence reads: CASSRGQGKSYEQYF. The DNA for the CDR3 is TGTGCCAGCAGCCGCGGACAGGGCAAGTCCTACGAGCAGTACTTC.

The rearrangement links TRBV7-2 to TRBJ1-6; D gene unclear. V lost 2 bases and J 5 bases, leaving 7 bases between the germline ends. Per the germline V gene, CDR1 is SGHTA and CDR2 is FQGNSA. This CDR3 contains 14 residues. In DNA form, the CDR3 reads TGTGCCAGCAGCTTAAAGGCAAATAATTCACCCCTCCACTTT. Amino acids: CASSLKANNSPLHF.

This clonotype was recorded a few times. V and J are TRBV18 and TRBJ2-3; D is perhaps TRBD2 (5 bases). The germline gives CDR1 KGHSH, CDR2 LQKENI. V lost 2 bases and J lost 4, with 10 bases in between. This CDR3 has 14 residues. The CDR3, as DNA: TGTGCCAGCTCACCAGGACTGTCCCCAGATACGCAGTATTTT. It is translated as CASSPGLSPDTQYF.

This chain links TRBV2 with TRBJ1-5; D is ambiguous. The V end lost 6 bases, the J end lost 6 bases, and 9 bases lay between the germline ends. Germline V lookup: CDR1 SNHLY, CDR2 FYNNEI. CDR3 size: 12 residues. DNA of the CDR3: TGTGCCAGCAGCCGAGAAGTTCAGCCCCAGCATTTT. It encodes CASSREVQPQHF.

The rearrangement links TRBV18 to TRBJ1-6, with D possibly matching TRBD1 (6 bases). Trimming cost V 5 bases and J 5 bases, with 10 bases left between them. Germline V CDR1 and CDR2: KGHSH, LQKENI. This CDR3 has 14 amino acids. CDR3 amino acids: CASSSRQDNSPLHF. CDR3 coding DNA: TGTGCCAGCTCATCCCGACAGGATAATTCACCCCTCCACTTT.

This clonotype occurred a few times. V gene TRBV27 combines with J gene TRBJ2-7; tentatively, D is TRBD1 (5 bases). The CDR3 length is 15 residues. The V end was cut by 3 bases, the J end by 0 bases, with 12 bases between. Germline CDR1 and CDR2: MNHEY and SMNVEV (reference sequence). CDR3 loop: CASSFLSTDSYEQYF. The DNA of the CDR3 is TGTGCCAGCAGTTTCTTGTCGACAGACTCCTACGAGCAGTACTTC.

J is TRBJ2-7 and V is TRBV9; 7 positions match TRBD2. Germline V gene data show CDR1 as SGDLS and CDR2 as YYNGEE. The J segment lost 0 bases and the V segment lost 4 bases, leaving 7 bases of the junction unmatched. The CDR3 sequence is 15 residues long. The DNA of the CDR3 is TGTGCCAGCAGCTCTGGGGGGGAGAGCTCCTACGAGCAGTACTTC. This codes for CASSSGGESSYEQYF.

This clonotype was observed a handful of times. This chain uses TRBV5-1 with TRBJ2-7; TRBD1 aligns across 9 bases. Germline values: CDR1 SGHRS, CDR2 YFSETQ. This CDR3 is built from 14 residues. Unmatched junction bases numbered 6, after V lost 5 bases and J lost 3 bases. The CDR3 region is CASRTGTGIYEQYF. The DNA of the CDR3 is TGCGCCAGCAGGACCGGGACAGGGATCTACGAGCAGTACTTC. The full variable domain, in which reference TRBV5-1 and TRBJ2-7 provide the parts outside the CDR3, is KAGVTQTPRYLIKTRGQQVTLSCSPISGHRSVSWYQQTPGQGLQFLFEYFSETQRNKGNFPGRFSGRQFSNSRSEMNVSTLELGDSALYLCASRTGTGIYEQYFGPGTRLTVT.